These T cell receptor beta chains were read from a single sample in a study of blood T cell repertoires in COVID-19. Data came from immunoSEQ multiplex PCR; TCRdb stores just in-frame clones and leaves some out. This table holds about 100,000 clones, about 87% found once. Sequenced sample: peripheral blood. These receptors originate from a human donor with COVID-19, enrolled during active disease. The donor label of this sample is uncertain. Both conserved end residues are part of each CDR3. Fields, in order: V gene, D gene, clone size, J gene, CDR3 DNA, CDR3 protein. D genes are given only for firm matches. Not all rows give a size; the values are once, few, many and, for expanded clones, a class.

TRBV27,TRBD1,.,TRBJ1-5,TGTGCCAGCAGTTTTGGGTTGAGAGGGGGCCGCAATCAGCCCCAGCATTTT,CASSFGLRGGRNQPQHF
TRBV11-3,.,.,TRBJ2-7,TGTGCCAGCAGCTTATTGCGTAACGGCGAGCAGTACTTC,CASSLLRNGEQYF
TRBV27,TRBD1,.,TRBJ1-2,TGTGCCAGCAGTCCCCGGGACAGGGGAAGATATGGCTACACCTTC,CASSPRDRGRYGYTF
TRBV12-3/TRBV12-4,.,.,TRBJ2-5,TGTGCCAGCAGTTTCTCGGAGACCCAGTACTTC,CASSFSETQYF
TRBV11-3,.,.,TRBJ2-7,TGTGCCAGCAGTCATAGGGGTGGGTACGAGCAGTACTTC,CASSHRGGYEQYF
TRBV3-1/TRBV3-2,TRBD1,.,TRBJ1-2,TGTGCCAGCAGCCACGGGGACAGGGGATATGGCTACACCTTC,CASSHGDRGYGYTF
TRBV5-1,TRBD1,.,TRBJ1-3,TGCGCCAGCAGCTCGGGACAGGTCGGAGCCTACTCTGGAAACACCATATATTTT,CASSSGQVGAYSGNTIYF
TRBV4-1,TRBD2,.,TRBJ2-1,TGCGCCAGCAGCCTCAACCCTAGCGGAACCAATGAGCAGTTCTTC,CASSLNPSGTNEQFF
TRBV19,.,.,TRBJ1-1,TGTGCCATGTCAAGGGACACAGGGTCTGAAGCTTTCTTT,CAMSRDTGSEAFF
TRBV6-5,.,.,TRBJ2-2,TGTGCCAGCACCCGAAGGGGGCGGGGCACCGGGGAGCTGTTTTTT,CASTRRGRGTGELFF
TRBV2,.,.,TRBJ1-1,TGTGCCAGCAGTACAGGGTTCAGTTTATCCGAAGCTTTCTTT,CASSTGFSLSEAFF
TRBV7-9,.,.,TRBJ1-1,TGTGCCAGCAGCTCCTTCACTGAAGCTTTCTTT,CASSSFTEAFF
TRBV18,TRBD1,.,TRBJ1-5,TGTGCCAGCTCACCGAACCGGGACAGGGGGCTCCACCGCCGAGATCAGCCCCAGCATTTT,CASSPNRDRGLHRRDQPQHF
TRBV7-9,.,.,TRBJ1-1,TGTGCCAGCAGCTACCCCGGACAGCAGAACACTGAAGCTTTCTTT,CASSYPGQQNTEAFF
TRBV7-6,.,.,TRBJ2-3,TGTGCCAGCAGCTACGAAACAGGGACAGATACGCAGTATTTT,CASSYETGTDTQYF
TRBV3-1/TRBV3-2,TRBD1,.,TRBJ1-1,TGTGCCAGCAGCCATTGGGGGGACAGAAATGGGGACACTGAAGCTTTCTTT,CASSHWGDRNGDTEAFF
TRBV6-5,.,.,TRBJ2-7,TGTGCCAGCAGTCGCTCAGGGTCCTACGAGCAGTACTTC,CASSRSGSYEQYF
TRBV3-1/TRBV3-2,TRBD1,.,TRBJ1-1,TGTGCCAGCAGCCAAGATGGACAGGGGGACACTGAAGCTTTCTTT,CASSQDGQGDTEAFF
TRBV18,.,.,TRBJ1-6,TGTGCCAGCTCCACAGGATATAATTCACCCCTCCACTTT,CASSTGYNSPLHF
TRBV12-3/TRBV12-4,.,.,TRBJ2-7,TGTGCCAGCAGTAAGGGGGACGAGCAGTACTTC,CASSKGDEQYF
TRBV19,.,.,TRBJ1-1,TGTGCCAGTAGTATAGACGCCGAGATCAACACTGAAGCTTTCTTT,CASSIDAEINTEAFF
TRBV5-4,.,.,TRBJ1-2,TGTGCCAGCAGCTTGAGGGGAGGCTACACCTTC,CASSLRGGYTF
TRBV11-3,.,.,TRBJ2-2,TGTGCCAGCAGCTTTTTGACAGGCGCCGGGGAGCTGTTTTTT,CASSFLTGAGELFF
TRBV6-5,.,.,TRBJ1-6,TGTGCCAGCAGTTACAGGACTCGAAATTCACCCCTCCACTTT,CASSYRTRNSPLHF
TRBV2,.,once,TRBJ2-2,TGTGCCAGCAACCTCGGACATGCCGGGGAGCTGTTTTTT,CASNLGHAGELFF
TRBV5-1,.,.,TRBJ2-3,TGCGCCAGCAGCTTATCCGGGGATACGCAGTATTTT,CASSLSGDTQYF
TRBV7-9,TRBD1,.,TRBJ1-3,TGTGCCAGCAGGCCGGGACAGGGTTCAGGAAACACCATATATTTT,CASRPGQGSGNTIYF
TRBV25-1,TRBD1,.,TRBJ1-3,TGTGCCAGCAGTGGGTCCCGGGACAGGGACTCTGGAAACACCATATATTTT,CASSGSRDRDSGNTIYF
TRBV5-1,.,.,TRBJ2-5,TGCGCCAGCAGTTCTCAAGAGACCCAGTACTTC,CASSSQETQYF
TRBV27,.,.,TRBJ1-5,TGTGCCAGCTCTTACAGCGGGGGCGGGAATCAGCCCCAGCATTTT,CASSYSGGGNQPQHF
TRBV18,TRBD2,.,TRBJ2-5,TGTGCCAGCTCACTCCGGCGGGAGTGGGGCGAGACCCAGTACTTC,CASSLRREWGETQYF
TRBV9,.,.,TRBJ1-1,TGTGCCAGCAGCGTAACAGGTCTGAACACTGAAGCTTTCTTT,CASSVTGLNTEAFF
TRBV5-6,.,.,TRBJ1-2,TGTGCCAGCAGCCGGGTCGATGGCTACACCTTC,CASSRVDGYTF
TRBV2,TRBD1,.,TRBJ2-7,TGTGCCAGCAGTGACCGGGACAGGCCTAACGAGCAGTACTTC,CASSDRDRPNEQYF
TRBV2,TRBD1,few,TRBJ1-2,TGTGCCAGCAGTGACTCTTATCAGACAGGGGTTGGCTACACCTTC,CASSDSYQTGVGYTF
TRBV11-2,.,.,TRBJ2-3,TGTGCCAGCAGCTATGCGTTGCGAGATACGCAGTATTTT,CASSYALRDTQYF
TRBV5-1,.,.,TRBJ1-1,TGCGCCAGCACCCGATGGAGCCGAATGAACACTGAAGCTTTCTTT,CASTRWSRMNTEAFF
TRBV19,.,.,TRBJ1-2,TGTGCCAGTAGTATTGGCGGTCCTATGGATGGCTACACCTTC,CASSIGGPMDGYTF
TRBV30,.,.,TRBJ2-2,TGTGCCTGGAGTGTTCGCGGTGGGACCGGGGAGCTGTTTTTT,CAWSVRGGTGELFF
TRBV7-9,TRBD2,.,TRBJ2-1,TGTGCCAGCAGCTCCGGGACTAGCGGGAGTGTTGAGCAGTTCTTC,CASSSGTSGSVEQFF
TRBV3-1/TRBV3-2,.,.,TRBJ1-2,TGTGCCAGCAGCCCCCAGCCCGGCCGTGAGGCAAACTATGGCTACACCTTC,CASSPQPGREANYGYTF
TRBV10-3,.,.,TRBJ2-3,TGTGCCATCAGTGGGGCAGGATTCTCGACGCTAGATACGCAGTATTTT,CAISGAGFSTLDTQYF
TRBV19,TRBD2,.,TRBJ2-7,TGTGCCAGTAGTACGACTAGCGGGAATGCCGAGCAGTACTTC,CASSTTSGNAEQYF
TRBV6-5,.,once,TRBJ1-6,TGTGCCAGCAGTCCCCCCCGGAGATCACCCCTCCACTTT,CASSPPRRSPLHF
TRBV13,TRBD1,.,TRBJ1-3,TGTGCCAGCAGCTTAGGACAGGGGAGCTCTGGAAACACCATATATTTT,CASSLGQGSSGNTIYF